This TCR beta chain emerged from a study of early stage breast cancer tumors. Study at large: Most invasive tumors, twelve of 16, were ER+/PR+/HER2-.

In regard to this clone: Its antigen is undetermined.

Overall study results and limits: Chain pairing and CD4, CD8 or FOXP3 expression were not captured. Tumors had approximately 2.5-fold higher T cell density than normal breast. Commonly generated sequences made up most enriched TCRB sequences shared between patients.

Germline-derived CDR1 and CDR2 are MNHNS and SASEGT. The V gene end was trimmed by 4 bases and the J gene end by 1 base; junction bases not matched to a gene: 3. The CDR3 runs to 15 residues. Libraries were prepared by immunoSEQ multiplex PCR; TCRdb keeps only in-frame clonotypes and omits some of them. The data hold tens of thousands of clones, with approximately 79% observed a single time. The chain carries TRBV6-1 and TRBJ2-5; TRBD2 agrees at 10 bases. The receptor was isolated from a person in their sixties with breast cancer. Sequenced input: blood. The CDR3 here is CASSVAGGSQETQYF. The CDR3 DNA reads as TGTGCCAGCAGTGTAGCGGGGGGTAGCCAAGAGACCCAGTACTTC.